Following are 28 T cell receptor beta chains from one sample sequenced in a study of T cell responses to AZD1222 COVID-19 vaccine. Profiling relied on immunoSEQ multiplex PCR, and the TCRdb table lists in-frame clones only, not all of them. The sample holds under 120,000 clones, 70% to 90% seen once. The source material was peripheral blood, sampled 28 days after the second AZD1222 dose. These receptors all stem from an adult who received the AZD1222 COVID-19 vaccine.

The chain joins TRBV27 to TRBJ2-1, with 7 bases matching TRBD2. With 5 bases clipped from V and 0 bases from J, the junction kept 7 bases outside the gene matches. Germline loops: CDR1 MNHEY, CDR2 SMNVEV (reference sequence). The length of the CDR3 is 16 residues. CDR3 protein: CASSKRLAGSYNEQFF. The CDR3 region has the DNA TGTGCCAGCAGTAAAAGACTAGCAGGCTCCTACAATGAGCAGTTCTTC.

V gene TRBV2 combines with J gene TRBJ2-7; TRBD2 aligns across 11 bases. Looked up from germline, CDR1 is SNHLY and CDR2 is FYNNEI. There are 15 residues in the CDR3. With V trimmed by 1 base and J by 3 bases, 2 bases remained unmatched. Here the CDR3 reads CASSEGTSGFYEQYF. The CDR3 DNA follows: TGTGCCAGCAGTGAAGGGACTAGCGGGTTCTACGAGCAGTACTTC.

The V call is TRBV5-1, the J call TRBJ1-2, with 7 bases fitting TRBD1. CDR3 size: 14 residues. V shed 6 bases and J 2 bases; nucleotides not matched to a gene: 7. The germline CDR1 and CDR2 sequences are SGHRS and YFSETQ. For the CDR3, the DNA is TGCGCCAGCAAAATGGGGGACAGAAACTATGGCTACACCTTC. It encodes CASKMGDRNYGYTF.

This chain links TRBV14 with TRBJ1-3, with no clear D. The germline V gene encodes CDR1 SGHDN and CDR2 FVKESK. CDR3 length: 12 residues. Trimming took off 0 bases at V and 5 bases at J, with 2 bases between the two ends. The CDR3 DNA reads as TGTGCCAGCAGCCAAGACAGAAACACCATATATTTT. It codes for CASSQDRNTIYF. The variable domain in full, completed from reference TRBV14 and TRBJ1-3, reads EAGVTQFPSHSVIEKGQTVTLRCDPISGHDNLYWYRRVMGKEIKFLLHFVKESKQDESGMPNNRFLAERTGGTYSTLKVQPAELEDSGVYFCASSQDRNTIYFGEGSWLTVV.

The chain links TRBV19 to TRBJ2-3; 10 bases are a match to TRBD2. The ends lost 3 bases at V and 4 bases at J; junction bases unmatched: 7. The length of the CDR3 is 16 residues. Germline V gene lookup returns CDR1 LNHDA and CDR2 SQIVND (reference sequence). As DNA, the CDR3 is TGTGCCAGTAGTATTATGGCTAGCGGGAGCCCAGATACGCAGTATTTT. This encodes CASSIMASGSPDTQYF. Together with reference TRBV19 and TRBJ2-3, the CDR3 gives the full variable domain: DGGITQSPKYLFRKEGQNVTLSCEQNLNHDAMYWYRQDPGQGLRLIYYSQIVNDFQKGDIAEGYSVSREKKESFPLTVTSAQKNPTAFYLCASSIMASGSPDTQYFGPGTRLTVL.

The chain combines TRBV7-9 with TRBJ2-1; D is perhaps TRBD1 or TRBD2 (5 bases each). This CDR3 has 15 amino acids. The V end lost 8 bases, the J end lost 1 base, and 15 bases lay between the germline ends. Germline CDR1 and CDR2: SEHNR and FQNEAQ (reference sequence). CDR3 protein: CASLTWDLSYNEQFF. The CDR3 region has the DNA TGTGCCAGCTTAACGTGGGACCTATCCTACAATGAGCAGTTCTTC.

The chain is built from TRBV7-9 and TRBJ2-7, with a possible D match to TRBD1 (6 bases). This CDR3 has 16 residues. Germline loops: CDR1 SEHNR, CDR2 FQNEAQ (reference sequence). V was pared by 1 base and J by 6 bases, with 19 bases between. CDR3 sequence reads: CASSLETDSRQGEQYF. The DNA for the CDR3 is TGTGCCAGCAGCTTAGAAACGGACAGTCGGCAAGGCGAGCAGTACTTC.

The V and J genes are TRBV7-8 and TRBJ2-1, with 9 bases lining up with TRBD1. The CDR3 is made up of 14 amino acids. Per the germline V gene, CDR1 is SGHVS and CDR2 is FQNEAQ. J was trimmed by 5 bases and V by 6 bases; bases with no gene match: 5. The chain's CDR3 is CASSRGTGNNEQFF. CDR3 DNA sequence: TGTGCCAGCAGTCGCGGGACAGGGAACAATGAGCAGTTCTTC.

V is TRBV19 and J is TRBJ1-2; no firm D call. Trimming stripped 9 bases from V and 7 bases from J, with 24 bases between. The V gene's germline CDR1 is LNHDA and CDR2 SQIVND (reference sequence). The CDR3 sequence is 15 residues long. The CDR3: CASIPAPATSGGYTF. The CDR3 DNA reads TGTGCCAGCATTCCGGCGCCAGCCACCTCGGGTGGCTACACCTTC.

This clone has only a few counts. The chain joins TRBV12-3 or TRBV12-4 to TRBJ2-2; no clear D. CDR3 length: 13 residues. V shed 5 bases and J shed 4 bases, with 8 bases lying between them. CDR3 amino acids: CASSISSTGELFF. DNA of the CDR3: TGTGCCAGCAGTATCAGCTCCACCGGGGAGCTGTTTTTT.

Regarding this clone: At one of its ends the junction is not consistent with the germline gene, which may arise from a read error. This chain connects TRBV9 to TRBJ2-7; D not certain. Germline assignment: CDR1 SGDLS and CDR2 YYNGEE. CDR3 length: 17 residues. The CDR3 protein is CASSVEIGQYDSYERYF. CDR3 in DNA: TGTGCCAGCAGCGTAGAGATCGGTCAGTACGACTCCTACGAGCGGTACTTC.

As DNA, the CDR3 is TGTGCCATCAGTGAAGGGCGGGGACAGAAAAACTATGGCTACACCTTC. This codes for CAISEGRGQKNYGYTF. This sequence joins TRBV10-3 and TRBJ1-2; 7 nucleotides match TRBD1. The CDR3 totals 16 residues. Germline lookup yields CDR1 ENHRY and CDR2 SYGVKD. V trimming: 3 bases; J trimming: 2 bases; junction bases outside the gene matches: 9.

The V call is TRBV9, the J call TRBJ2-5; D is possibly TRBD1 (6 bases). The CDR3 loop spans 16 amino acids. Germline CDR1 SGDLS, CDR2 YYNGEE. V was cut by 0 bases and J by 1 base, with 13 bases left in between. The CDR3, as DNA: TGTGCCAGCAGCGTAGTAGGCAGGGGTTCCCAAGAGACCCAGTACTTC. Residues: CASSVVGRGSQETQYF. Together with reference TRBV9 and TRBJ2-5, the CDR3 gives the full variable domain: DSGVTQTPKHLITATGQRVTLRCSPRSGDLSVYWYQQSLDQGLQFLIQYYNGEERAKGNILERFSAQQFPDLHSELNLSSLELGDSALYFCASSVVGRGSQETQYFGPGTRLLVL.

The CDR3 region has the DNA TGCGCCAGCAGCTTGGGCAGCGGGCGAAGCGGAGATACGCAGTATTTT. It specifies CASSLGSGRSGDTQYF. J is TRBJ2-3 and V is TRBV5-1; tentatively, D is TRBD2 (6 bases). The CDR3 has 16 amino acids. CDR1 is SGHRS, CDR2 YFSETQ, per germline. V lost 0 bases and J 5 bases, leaving 16 bases between the germline ends.

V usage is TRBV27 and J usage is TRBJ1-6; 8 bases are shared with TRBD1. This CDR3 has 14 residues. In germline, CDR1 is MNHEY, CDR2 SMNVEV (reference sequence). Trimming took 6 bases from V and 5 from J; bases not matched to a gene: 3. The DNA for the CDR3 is TGTGCCAGCAGATGGACAGGGAATAATTCACCCCTCCACTTT. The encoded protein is CASRWTGNNSPLHF.

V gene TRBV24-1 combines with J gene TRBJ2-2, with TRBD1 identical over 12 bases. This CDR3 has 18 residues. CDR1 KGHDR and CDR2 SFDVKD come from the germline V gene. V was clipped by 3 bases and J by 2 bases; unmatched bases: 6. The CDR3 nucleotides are TGTGCCACCAGTGATCCCGGGACAGGGGGCCCAAACACCGGGGAGCTGTTTTTT. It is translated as CATSDPGTGGPNTGELFF.

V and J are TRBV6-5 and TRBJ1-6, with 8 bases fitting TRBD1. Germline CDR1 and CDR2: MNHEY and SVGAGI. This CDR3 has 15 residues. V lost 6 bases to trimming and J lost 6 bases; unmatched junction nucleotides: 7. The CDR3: CASSQTTGANSPLHF. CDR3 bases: TGTGCCAGCAGCCAAACGACAGGGGCTAATTCACCCCTCCACTTT.

The CDR3 spells CASSEDRVHTEAFF. CDR3 nucleotides: TGTGCCAGCAGTGAAGACAGGGTCCACACTGAAGCTTTCTTT. The chain employs TRBV6-1 and TRBJ1-1; tentative D call: TRBD1 (6 bases). The CDR3 is made up of 14 amino acids. Germline V gene sequence: CDR1 MNHNS, CDR2 SASEGT. Trimming removed 1 base at V and 3 bases at J, with 9 bases between.

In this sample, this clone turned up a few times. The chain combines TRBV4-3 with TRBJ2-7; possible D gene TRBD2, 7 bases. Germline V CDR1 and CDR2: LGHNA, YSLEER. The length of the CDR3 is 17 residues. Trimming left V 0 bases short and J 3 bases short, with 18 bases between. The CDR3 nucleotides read TGCGCCAGCAGCCAAGATTGGGCGGGGGCGCTTCTCTACGAGCAGTACTTC. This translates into CASSQDWAGALLYEQYF.

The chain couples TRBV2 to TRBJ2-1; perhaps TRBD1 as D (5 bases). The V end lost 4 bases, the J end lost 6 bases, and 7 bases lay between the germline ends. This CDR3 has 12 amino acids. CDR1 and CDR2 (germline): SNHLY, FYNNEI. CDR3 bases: TGTGCCAGCAGTGCTGGGGCCAATGAGCAGTTCTTC. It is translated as CASSAGANEQFF.

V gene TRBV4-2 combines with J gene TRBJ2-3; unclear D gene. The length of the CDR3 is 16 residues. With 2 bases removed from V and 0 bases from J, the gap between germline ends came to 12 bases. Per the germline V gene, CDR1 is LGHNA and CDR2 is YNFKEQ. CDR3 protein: CASSQLPGSSTDTQYF. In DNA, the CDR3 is TGTGCCAGCAGCCAACTGCCAGGCTCAAGCACAGATACGCAGTATTTT.

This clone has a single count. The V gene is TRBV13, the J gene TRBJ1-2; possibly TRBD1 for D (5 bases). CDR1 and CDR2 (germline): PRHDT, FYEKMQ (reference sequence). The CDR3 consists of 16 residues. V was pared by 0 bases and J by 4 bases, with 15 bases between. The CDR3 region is CASSLGSGRGTYGYTF. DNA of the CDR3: TGTGCCAGCAGCTTAGGCTCGGGAAGGGGCACCTATGGCTACACCTTC.

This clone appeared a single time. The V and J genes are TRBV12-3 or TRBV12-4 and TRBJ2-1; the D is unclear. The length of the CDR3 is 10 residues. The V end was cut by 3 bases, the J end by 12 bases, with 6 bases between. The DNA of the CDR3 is TGTGCCAGCAGTTTGGGTCCGCAGTTCTTC. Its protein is CASSLGPQFF.

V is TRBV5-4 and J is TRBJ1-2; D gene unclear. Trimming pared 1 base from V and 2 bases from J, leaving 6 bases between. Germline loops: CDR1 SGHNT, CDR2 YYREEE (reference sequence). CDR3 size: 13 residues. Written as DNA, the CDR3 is TGTGCCAGCAGCTTGTCAGGAAACTATGGCTACACCTTC. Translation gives CASSLSGNYGYTF.

CDR3 amino acids: CASSQTTGYNEQFF. CDR3 DNA sequence: TGTGCCAGTAGTCAGACCACAGGCTACAATGAGCAGTTCTTC. The V and J genes are TRBV19 and TRBJ2-1; a possible D gene is TRBD1 (5 bases). CDR1 and CDR2 (germline): LNHDA, SQIVND (reference sequence). Deletions cut 5 bases from V and 3 bases from J, with 11 bases between. This CDR3 has 14 amino acids.

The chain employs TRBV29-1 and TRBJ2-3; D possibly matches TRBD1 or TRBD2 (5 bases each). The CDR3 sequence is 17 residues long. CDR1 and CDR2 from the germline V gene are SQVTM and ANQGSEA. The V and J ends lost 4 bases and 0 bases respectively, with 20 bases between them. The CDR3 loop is CSVAYFLGESSTDTQYF. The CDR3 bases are TGCAGCGTTGCCTATTTCCTGGGGGAGTCCAGCACAGATACGCAGTATTTT.

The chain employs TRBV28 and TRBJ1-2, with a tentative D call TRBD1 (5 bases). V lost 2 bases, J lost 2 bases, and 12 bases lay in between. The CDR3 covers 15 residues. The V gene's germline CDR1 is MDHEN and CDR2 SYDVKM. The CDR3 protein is CASSLGGIKNYGYTF. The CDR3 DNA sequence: TGTGCCAGCAGTTTAGGGGGGATCAAGAACTATGGCTACACCTTC.

CDR3 nucleotide sequence: TGTGCCAGCAGCTTACTTGGAATCGGCCAAGAGACCCAGTACTTC. Translated: CASSLLGIGQETQYF. The gene calls are TRBV7-2 and TRBJ2-5; D ambiguous. The V and J ends lost 2 bases and 1 base respectively, with 11 bases between them. The CDR3 is made up of 15 amino acids. Germline lookup yields CDR1 SGHTA and CDR2 FQGNSA.